This T cell receptor beta chain was documented in a study of cytomegalovirus exposure and HLA in healthy donors. About the study: Some 85 million unique TCRs from HLA-typed donors were held in an early data release. Study findings and constraints: Later analysis placed DRB1 highest and HLA-C lowest in TCR association rates, which differed by HLA locus. A later analysis showed that HLA-associated TCR beta chains had undergone more clonal expansion than equally common others.

As for this clone: What it recognizes is unknown.

Germline CDR1 reads LNHDA; CDR2 reads SQIVND (reference sequence). Unmatched junction bases numbered 8, after V lost 3 bases and J lost 5 bases. The CDR3 is 15 amino acids. PCR was performed using 60 Vbeta and 13 Jbeta primers. Produced via immunoSEQ multiplex PCR; TCRdb's table is partial and in-frame only. The sample has around 250,000 clones, around 80% seen once. The clonotype was recovered from an older woman in good health and CMV-seropositive. The chain combines TRBV19 with TRBJ2-7; 9 nucleotides align to TRBD1. The sample was PBMCs. CDR3 in DNA: TGTGCCAGTAGTATGTCCGGGACAGGGTGGAACGAGCAGTACTTC. Protein: CASSMSGTGWNEQYF.